This T cell receptor beta chain is drawn from a study of T cells after somatic rescue of genetic block. The data were produced by immunoSEQ multiplex PCR, yet TCRdb's version contains in-frame clones alone and is incomplete. The table lists about 72,000 clones, approximately 91% of them singletons. The sequencing sample was made of peripheral blood mononuclear cells (PBMCs). The receptor's source is a man aged 25 to 40.

CDR3 sequence: CASSLSWGYTGELFF. The CDR3 nucleotides read TGTGCCAGCAGCCTCTCGTGGGGATACACCGGGGAGCTGTTTTTT. The V call is TRBV7-9, the J call TRBJ2-2; D is undetermined. Trimming took 5 bases from V and 3 from J, leaving 13 bases between them. The CDR3 covers 15 residues. Germline CDR1 and CDR2: SEHNR and FQNEAQ (reference sequence).